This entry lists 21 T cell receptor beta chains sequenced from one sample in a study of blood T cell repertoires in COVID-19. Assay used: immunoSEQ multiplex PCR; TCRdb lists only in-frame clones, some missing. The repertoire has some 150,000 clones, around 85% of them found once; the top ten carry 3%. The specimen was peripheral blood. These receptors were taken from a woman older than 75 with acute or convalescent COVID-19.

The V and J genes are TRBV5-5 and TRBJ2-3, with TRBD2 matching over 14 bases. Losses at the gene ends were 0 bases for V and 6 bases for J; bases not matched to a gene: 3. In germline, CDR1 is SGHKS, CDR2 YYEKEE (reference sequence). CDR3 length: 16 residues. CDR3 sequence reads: CASSLGLAGGLDTQYF. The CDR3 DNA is TGTGCCAGCAGCTTGGGACTAGCGGGGGGGCTGGATACGCAGTATTTT.

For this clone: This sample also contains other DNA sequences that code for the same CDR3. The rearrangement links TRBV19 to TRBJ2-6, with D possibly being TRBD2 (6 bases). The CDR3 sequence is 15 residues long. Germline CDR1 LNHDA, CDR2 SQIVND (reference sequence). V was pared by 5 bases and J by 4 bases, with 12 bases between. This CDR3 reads CASSLTGGGANVLTF. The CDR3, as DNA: TGTGCCAGTAGTTTAACAGGAGGGGGGGCCAACGTCCTGACTTTC.

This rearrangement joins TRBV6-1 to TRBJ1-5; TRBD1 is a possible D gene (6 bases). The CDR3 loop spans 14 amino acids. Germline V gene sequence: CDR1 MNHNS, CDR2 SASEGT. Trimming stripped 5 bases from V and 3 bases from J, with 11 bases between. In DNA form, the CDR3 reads TGTGCCAGCAGTCAAGGGGGGCACAATCAGCCCCAGCATTTT. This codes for CASSQGGHNQPQHF.

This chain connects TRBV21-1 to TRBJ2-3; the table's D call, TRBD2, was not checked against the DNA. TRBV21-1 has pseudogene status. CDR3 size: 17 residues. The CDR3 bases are TGTGCCAGCAGCAAAGTGGCTAGCGGGCCGGGCACAGATACGCAGTATTTT. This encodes CASSKVASGPGTDTQYF.

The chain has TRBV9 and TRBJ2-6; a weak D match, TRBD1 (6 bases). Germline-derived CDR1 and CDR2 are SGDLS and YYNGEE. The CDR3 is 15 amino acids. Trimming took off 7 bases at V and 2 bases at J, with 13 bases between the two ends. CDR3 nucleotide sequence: TGTGCCAGCGCCCAGGGGCCCACTGGGGCCAACGTCCTGACTTTC. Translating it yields CASAQGPTGANVLTF.

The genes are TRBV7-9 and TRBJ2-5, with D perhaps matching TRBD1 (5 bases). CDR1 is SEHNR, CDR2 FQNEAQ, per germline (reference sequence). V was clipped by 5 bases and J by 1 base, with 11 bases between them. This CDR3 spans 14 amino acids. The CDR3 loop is CASSLLGLQETQYF. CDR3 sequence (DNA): TGTGCCAGCAGCCTACTGGGGCTCCAAGAGACCCAGTACTTC.

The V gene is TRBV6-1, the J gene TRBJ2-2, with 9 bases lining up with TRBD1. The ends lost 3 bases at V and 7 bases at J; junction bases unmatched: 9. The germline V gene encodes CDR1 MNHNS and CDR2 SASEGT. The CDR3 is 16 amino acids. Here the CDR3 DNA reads TGTGCCAGCAGTGACCCCGGGACAGGGCTGTACGGGGAGCTGTTTTTT. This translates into CASSDPGTGLYGELFF.

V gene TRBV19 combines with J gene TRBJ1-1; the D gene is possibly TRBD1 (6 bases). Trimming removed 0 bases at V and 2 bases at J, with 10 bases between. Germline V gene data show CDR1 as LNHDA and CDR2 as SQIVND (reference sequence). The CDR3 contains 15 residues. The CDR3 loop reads CASSIDWGPNTEAFF. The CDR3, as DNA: TGTGCCAGTAGTATAGATTGGGGGCCCAACACTGAAGCTTTCTTT.

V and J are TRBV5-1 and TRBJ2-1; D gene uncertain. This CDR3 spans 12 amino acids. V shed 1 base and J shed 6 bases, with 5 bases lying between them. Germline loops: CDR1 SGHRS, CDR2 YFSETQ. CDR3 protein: CASSLLLNEQFF. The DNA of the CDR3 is TGCGCCAGCAGCTTGTTACTCAATGAGCAGTTCTTC. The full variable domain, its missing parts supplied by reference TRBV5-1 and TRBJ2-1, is KAGVTQTPRYLIKTRGQQVTLSCSPISGHRSVSWYQQTPGQGLQFLFEYFSETQRNKGNFPGRFSGRQFSNSRSEMNVSTLELGDSALYLCASSLLLNEQFFGPGTRLTVL.

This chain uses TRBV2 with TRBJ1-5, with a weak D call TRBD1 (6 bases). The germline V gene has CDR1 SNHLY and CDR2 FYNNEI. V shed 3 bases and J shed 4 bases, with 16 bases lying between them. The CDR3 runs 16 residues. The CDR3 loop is CASSDGLLQGNQPQHF. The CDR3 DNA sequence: TGTGCCAGCAGTGACGGACTGTTGCAGGGGAATCAGCCCCAGCATTTT.

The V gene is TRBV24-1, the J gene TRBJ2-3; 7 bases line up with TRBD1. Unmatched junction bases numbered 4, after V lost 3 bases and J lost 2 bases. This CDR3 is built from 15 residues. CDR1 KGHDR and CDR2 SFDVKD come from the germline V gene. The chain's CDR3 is CATSDGQGDTDTQYF. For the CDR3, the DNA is TGTGCCACCAGTGATGGGCAGGGGGACACAGATACGCAGTATTTT.

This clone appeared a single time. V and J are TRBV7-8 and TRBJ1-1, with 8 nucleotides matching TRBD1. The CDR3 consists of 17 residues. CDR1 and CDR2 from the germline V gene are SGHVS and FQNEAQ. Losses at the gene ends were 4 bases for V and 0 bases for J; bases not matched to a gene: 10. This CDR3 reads CASSSRTGTGMNTEAFF. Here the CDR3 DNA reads TGTGCCAGCAGCTCGAGAACCGGGACAGGAATGAACACTGAAGCTTTCTTT.

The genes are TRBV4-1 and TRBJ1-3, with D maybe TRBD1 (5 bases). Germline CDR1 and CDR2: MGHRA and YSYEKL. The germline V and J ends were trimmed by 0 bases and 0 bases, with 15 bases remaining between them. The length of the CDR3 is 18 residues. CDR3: CASSQEFQGTSSGNTIYF. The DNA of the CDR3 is TGCGCCAGCAGCCAAGAATTCCAGGGAACAAGCTCTGGAAACACCATATATTTT.

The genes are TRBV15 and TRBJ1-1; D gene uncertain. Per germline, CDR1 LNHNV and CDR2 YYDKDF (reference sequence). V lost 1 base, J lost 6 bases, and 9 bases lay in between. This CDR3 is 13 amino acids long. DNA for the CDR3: TGTGCCACCAGCAGAGGCGACGGGGCTGAAGCTTTCTTT. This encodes CATSRGDGAEAFF.

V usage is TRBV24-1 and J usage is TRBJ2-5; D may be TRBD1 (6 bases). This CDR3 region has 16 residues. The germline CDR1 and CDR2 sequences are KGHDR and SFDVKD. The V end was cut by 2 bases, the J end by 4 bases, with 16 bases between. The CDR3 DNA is TGTGCCACCAGTGATTCCGCCGCAGGGGCTACAGAGACCCAGTACTTC. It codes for CATSDSAAGATETQYF.

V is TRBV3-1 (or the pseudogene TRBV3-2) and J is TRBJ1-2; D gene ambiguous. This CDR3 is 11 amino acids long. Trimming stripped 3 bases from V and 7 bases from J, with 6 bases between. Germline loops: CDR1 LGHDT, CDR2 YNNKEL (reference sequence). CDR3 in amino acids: CASSQSSGYTF. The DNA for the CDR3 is TGTGCCAGCAGCCAGTCGAGTGGCTACACCTTC.

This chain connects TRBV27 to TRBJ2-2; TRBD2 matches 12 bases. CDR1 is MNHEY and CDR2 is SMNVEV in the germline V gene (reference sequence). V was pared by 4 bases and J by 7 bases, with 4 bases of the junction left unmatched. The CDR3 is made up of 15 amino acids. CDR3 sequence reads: CASSSSGGAVGELFF. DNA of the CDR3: TGTGCCAGCAGTTCTAGCGGGGGGGCAGTCGGGGAGCTGTTTTTT.

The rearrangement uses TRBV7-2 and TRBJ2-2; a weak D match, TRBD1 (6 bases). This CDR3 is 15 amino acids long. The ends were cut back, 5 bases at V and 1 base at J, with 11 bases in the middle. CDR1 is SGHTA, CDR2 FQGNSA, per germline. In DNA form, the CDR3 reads TGTGCCAGCAGCACGCGGACAGAGAACACCGGGGAGCTGTTTTTT. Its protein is CASSTRTENTGELFF.

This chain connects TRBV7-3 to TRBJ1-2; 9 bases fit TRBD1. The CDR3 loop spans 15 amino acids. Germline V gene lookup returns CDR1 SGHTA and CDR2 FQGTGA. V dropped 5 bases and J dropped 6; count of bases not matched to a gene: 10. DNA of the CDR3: TGTGCCAGCAGCCCGGCTCCGGGACAGGGCCATGGCTACACCTTC. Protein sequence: CASSPAPGQGHGYTF.

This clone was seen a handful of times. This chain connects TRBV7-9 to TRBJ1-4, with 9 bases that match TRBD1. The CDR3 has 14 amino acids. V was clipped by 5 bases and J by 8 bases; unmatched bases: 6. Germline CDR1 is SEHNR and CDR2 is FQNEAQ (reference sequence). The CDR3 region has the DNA TGTGCCAGCAGCCGGGGACAGGGACGAGAAAAACTGTTTTTT. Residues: CASSRGQGREKLFF. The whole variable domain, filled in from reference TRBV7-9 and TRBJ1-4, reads DTGVSQNPRHKITKRGQNVTFRCDPISEHNRLYWYRQTLGQGPEFLTYFQNEAQLEKSRLLSDRFSAERPKGSFSTLEIQRTEQGDSAMYLCASSRGQGREKLFFGSGTQLSVL.

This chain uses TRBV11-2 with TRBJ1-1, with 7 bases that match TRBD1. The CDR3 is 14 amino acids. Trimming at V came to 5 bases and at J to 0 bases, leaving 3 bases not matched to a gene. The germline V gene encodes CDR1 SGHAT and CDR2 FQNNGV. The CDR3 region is CASSTGALNTEAFF. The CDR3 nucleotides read TGTGCCAGCAGCACAGGGGCCTTGAACACTGAAGCTTTCTTT.